The T cell receptor (beta chain) described here comes from a study of cytomegalovirus exposure and HLA in healthy donors. Study-wide results and caveats: V- and J-gene trimming of TCR beta was linked (in a later analysis) to a missense DCLRE1C variant.

This clone has only a few counts. What it binds is unknown. In the PCR, 60 Vbeta and 13 Jbeta primers were used. Here immunoSEQ multiplex PCR was the method, and the copy in TCRdb shows in-frame clones only, minus some. The top ten hold 11% of the sample, which has about 98,000 clones, more than 60% seen once. At sampling all donors were nominally healthy, likely with unrecorded immune exposures. This CDR3 has 13 amino acids. The V gene's germline CDR1 is MGHRA and CDR2 YSYEKL. V lost 4 bases, J lost 10 bases, and 9 bases stayed unmatched. This TCR was sampled from a man younger than 30 in good health and CMV-seropositive. The rearrangement uses TRBV4-1 and TRBJ1-1, with 7 positions matching TRBD1. Sequencing was performed on PBMCs. CDR3 protein: CASSRQGGIGAFF. CDR3 nucleotide sequence: TGCGCCAGCAGCCGACAGGGCGGGATAGGAGCTTTCTTT.